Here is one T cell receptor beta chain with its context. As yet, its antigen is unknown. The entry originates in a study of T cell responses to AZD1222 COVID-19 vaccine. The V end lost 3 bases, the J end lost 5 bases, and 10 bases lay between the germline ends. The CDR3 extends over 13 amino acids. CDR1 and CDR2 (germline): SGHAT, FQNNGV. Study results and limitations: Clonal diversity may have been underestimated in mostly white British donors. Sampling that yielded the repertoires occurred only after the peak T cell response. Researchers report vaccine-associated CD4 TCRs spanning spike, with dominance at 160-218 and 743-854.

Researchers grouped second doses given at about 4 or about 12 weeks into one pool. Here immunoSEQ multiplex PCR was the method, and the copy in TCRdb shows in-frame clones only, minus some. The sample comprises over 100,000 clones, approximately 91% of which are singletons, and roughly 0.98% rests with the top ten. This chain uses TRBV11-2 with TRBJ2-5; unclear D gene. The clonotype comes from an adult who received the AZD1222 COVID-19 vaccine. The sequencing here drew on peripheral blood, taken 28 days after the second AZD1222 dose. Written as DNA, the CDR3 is TGTGCCAGCAGCTTTTCGGGTGTCGAGACCCAGTACTTC. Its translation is CASSFSGVETQYF.